The entry that follows covers one T cell receptor beta chain sequence. V dropped 5 bases and J dropped 5 bases, with 16 bases sitting between them. The CDR3 runs to 14 residues. Germline V gives CDR1 MNHEY, CDR2 SVGAGI. This entry is derived from a study of shared clonotypes between healthy human individuals. Each sample came from a Caucasian adult donor living in Nashville, Tennessee. Naive CD45RA+ and memory CD45RA-negative subsets were split from CD4+ cells. Sequencing used immunoSEQ multiplex PCR; TCRdb keeps in-frame clones, though not all of them. Of over a million clones in the sample, about three quarters are singletons; the top ten hold approximately 1.5%.

Material for sequencing was memory CD4+ T cells sorted from blood. Regarding subset: CD45RA-negative fraction. This TCR came from a young man in good health. The V and J genes are TRBV6-5 and TRBJ2-7; tentative D call: TRBD2 (7 bases). For the CDR3, the DNA is TGTGCCAGCAGTCCCCCGGGGGGCCTCCACGAGCAGTACTTC. This encodes CASSPPGGLHEQYF.